This T cell receptor beta chain was sequenced during a study of neurological immune-mediated disorders. Study-wide results and limits: Patients with HTLV-1-associated myelopathy showed the most TCR clonal expansion. Those with multiple sclerosis showed the least, falling below healthy controls. Private repertoires in all groups were suggested by the absence of shared CDR3 amino acid sequences among expanded clones across subjects.

The sample holds many counts of this clonotype. Its specificity is not known. By 5'RACE with 10-nucleotide random UMIs, the cDNA was made. Using its own MiXCR run on the 5' RACE reads, TCRdb lists one record per CDR3 protein. The data show about 21,000 distinct CDR3 sequences, roughly 15% seen once. Trimming took off 3 bases at V and 1 base at J, with 19 bases between the two ends. The CDR3 extends over 18 amino acids. The germline CDR1 and CDR2 sequences are LNHDA and SQIVND (reference sequence). This TCR derives from a female donor with HTLV-1-associated myelopathy (HAM/TSP). The sequenced sample was PBMCs. The chain links TRBV19 to TRBJ1-5, with a possible D match to TRBD1 (6 bases). The CDR3 coding sequence is TGTGCCAGTAGTATTAAAAAGACAGGTGGACCGAGCAATCAGCCCCAGCATTTT. Translating gives CASSIKKTGGPSNQPQHF.